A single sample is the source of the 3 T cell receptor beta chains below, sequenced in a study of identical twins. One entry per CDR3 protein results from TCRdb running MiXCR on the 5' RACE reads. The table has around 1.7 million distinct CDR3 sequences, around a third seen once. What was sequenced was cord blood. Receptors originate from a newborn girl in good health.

Here the CDR3 reads CSAGSRREQFF. The DNA for the CDR3 is TGCAGTGCTGGGTCTAGGCGCGAGCAGTTCTTC. This rearrangement joins TRBV20-1 to TRBJ2-1; D remains ambiguous. The CDR3 contains 11 residues. Germline CDR1 is DFQATT and CDR2 is SNEGSKA (reference sequence). Trimming removed 5 bases from V and 10 bases from J, with 12 bases in between.

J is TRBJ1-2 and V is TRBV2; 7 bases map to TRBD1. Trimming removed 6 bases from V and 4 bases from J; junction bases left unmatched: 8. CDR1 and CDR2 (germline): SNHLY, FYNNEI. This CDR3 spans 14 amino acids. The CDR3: CASRDRVPLYGYTF. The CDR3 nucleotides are TGTGCCAGCAGAGACAGGGTCCCCCTCTATGGCTACACCTTC.

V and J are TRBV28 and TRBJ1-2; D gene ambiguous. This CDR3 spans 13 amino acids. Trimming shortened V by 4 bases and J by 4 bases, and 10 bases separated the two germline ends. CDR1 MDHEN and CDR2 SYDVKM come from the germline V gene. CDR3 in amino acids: CASSWTDLYGYTF. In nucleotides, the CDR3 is TGTGCCAGCAGTTGGACGGATCTCTATGGCTACACCTTC.